This T cell receptor beta chain was identified in a study of blood T cell repertoires in COVID-19. Losses at the gene ends were 5 bases for V and 14 bases for J; bases not matched to a gene: 15. Germline V gene data show CDR1 as SEHNR and CDR2 as FQNEAQ (reference sequence). This CDR3 has 15 residues. Only in-frame clones appear in the TCRdb table, and some are missing; sequencing was by immunoSEQ multiplex PCR. The sample carries approximately 60,000 clones, approximately 80% recorded once. Sequencing was carried out using peripheral blood. This clonotype was obtained from a man aged 60-69 years with acute or convalescent COVID-19. This chain connects TRBV7-9 to TRBJ1-6, with 7 bases that match TRBD1. The CDR3 DNA reads as TGTGCCAGCAGCGGGACCACAGGGGAACTTTCTTCCCTCCACTTT. Protein: CASSGTTGELSSLHF.